Below, 22 T cell receptor beta chains from the same sample are listed, as sequenced in a study of blood T cell repertoires in COVID-19. Sequenced by immunoSEQ multiplex PCR; TCRdb stores in-frame clones only, minus some. Among about 46,000 clones, over 70% were seen once, and the ten largest hold around 8.6%. Sequencing used peripheral blood. The receptors were sampled from a man between 50 and 59 years old with acute or convalescent COVID-19.

This chain connects TRBV4-3 to TRBJ2-3, with TRBD1 matching over 7 bases. The V gene end was trimmed by 3 bases and the J gene end by 8 bases; junction bases not matched to a gene: 5. This CDR3 region has 13 residues. CDR1 and CDR2 (germline): LGHNA, YSLEER. CDR3 sequence reads: CASSQDRSGTQYF. As DNA, the CDR3 is TGCGCCAGCAGCCAGGACAGGTCCGGTACGCAGTATTTT.

The chain joins TRBV2 to TRBJ1-5, with 7 bases fitting TRBD1. CDR3 length: 13 amino acids. The germline gives CDR1 SNHLY, CDR2 FYNNEI. V trimming: 4 bases; J trimming: 10 bases; junction bases outside the gene matches: 7. The CDR3 loop reads CASSAQGSGPQHF. The CDR3 DNA follows: TGTGCCAGCAGTGCACAGGGGTCCGGACCCCAGCATTTT.

This sequence joins TRBV4-3 and TRBJ2-6; possibly TRBD2 for D (5 bases). Trimming shortened V by 0 bases and J by 3 bases, and 9 bases separated the two germline ends. The CDR3 is made up of 16 amino acids. The germline CDR1 and CDR2 sequences are LGHNA and YSLEER. The CDR3 is CASSQDEGGGANVLTF. The CDR3 region has the DNA TGCGCCAGCAGCCAAGATGAGGGCGGTGGGGCCAACGTCCTGACTTTC.

This clone was recorded a few times. This chain uses TRBV11-1 with TRBJ2-3; 7 bases fit TRBD2. Trimming removed 5 bases from V and 3 bases from J; junction bases left unmatched: 11. The length of the CDR3 is 16 residues. Germline-derived CDR1 and CDR2 are SGHAT and FQDESV (reference sequence). CDR3 sequence: CASSLNEGGPTDTQYF. The CDR3 nucleotides read TGTGCCAGCAGCCTGAACGAGGGAGGGCCGACAGATACGCAGTATTTT.

This chain connects TRBV7-2 to TRBJ2-6; D ambiguous. Between the trimmed V and J ends, which lost 1 base and 1 base, there was a span of 5 bases. CDR1 and CDR2 (germline): SGHTA, FQGNSA. CDR3 length equals 15 residues. DNA for the CDR3: TGTGCCAGCAGCTTAGATTCTTCTGGGGCCAACGTCCTGACTTTC. It codes for CASSLDSSGANVLTF.

This sequence joins TRBV29-1 and TRBJ1-2; no clear D gene. The CDR3 is 13 amino acids. CDR1 is SQVTM and CDR2 is ANQGSEA in the germline V gene. Trimming stripped 6 bases from V and 4 bases from J, with 15 bases between. The CDR3 protein is CSVPRNAGYGYTF. CDR3 DNA sequence: TGCAGCGTGCCCAGAAACGCAGGCTATGGCTACACCTTC. The variable domain in full, completed from reference TRBV29-1 and TRBJ1-2, reads SAVISQKPSRDICQRGTSLTIQCQVDSQVTMMFWYRQQPGQSLTLIATANQGSEATYESGFVIDKFPISRPNLTFSTLTVSNMSPEDSSIYLCSVPRNAGYGYTFGSGTRLTVV.

V gene TRBV10-2 combines with J gene TRBJ2-7, with 12 bases aligning to TRBD2. The CDR3 runs 15 residues. Germline V lookup: CDR1 WSHSY, CDR2 SAAADI. V was clipped by 1 base and J by 7 bases; unmatched bases: 5. This chain's CDR3 is CASSELLAGGLEQYF. The CDR3 bases are TGCGCCAGCAGTGAGTTGCTAGCGGGAGGGTTAGAGCAGTACTTC.

The V and J genes are TRBV2 and TRBJ1-5; 8 nucleotides match TRBD1. Per germline, CDR1 SNHLY and CDR2 FYNNEI. The CDR3 sequence is 14 residues long. V trimming: 7 bases; J trimming: 6 bases; junction bases outside the gene matches: 8. In DNA, the CDR3 is TGTGCCAGCAACGGACAGGGAGGTCCTCAGCCCCAGCATTTT. As protein: CASNGQGGPQPQHF.

This chain joins TRBV5-4 and TRBJ1-2; 7 bases are a match to TRBD1. The length of the CDR3 is 16 residues. V lost 5 bases to trimming and J lost 4 bases; unmatched junction nucleotides: 14. Germline assignment: CDR1 SGHNT and CDR2 YYREEE (reference sequence). CDR3 sequence (DNA): TGTGCCAGCAGTTTTGCTAGGGGGCTTTCCACCTATGGCTACACCTTC. Translating it yields CASSFARGLSTYGYTF.

V usage is TRBV2 and J usage is TRBJ1-1; no firm D call. Germline lookup yields CDR1 SNHLY and CDR2 FYNNEI. The CDR3 covers 13 residues. Trimming removed 8 bases from V and 0 bases from J, with 10 bases in between. The CDR3 spells CASRFQMNTEAFF. The CDR3 DNA follows: TGTGCCAGCCGATTTCAGATGAACACTGAAGCTTTCTTT.

This clone showed up just once. The chain employs TRBV5-8 and TRBJ1-1, with D tentatively TRBD1 (6 bases). The CDR3 length is 13 residues. Germline loops: CDR1 SGHTS, CDR2 YDEGEE. V lost 4 bases, J lost 4 bases, and 11 bases lay in between. The DNA of the CDR3 is TGTGCCAGCAGCCCCCAGGGGCCCACTGAAGCTTTCTTT. This sequence encodes CASSPQGPTEAFF. The full variable domain, its missing parts supplied by reference TRBV5-8 and TRBJ1-1, is EAGVTQSPTHLIKTRGQQATLRCSPISGHTSVYWYQQALGLGLQFLLWYDEGEERNRGNFPPRFSGRQFPNYSSELNVNALELEDSALYLCASSPQGPTEAFFGQGTRLTVV.

This chain connects TRBV6-2 or TRBV6-3 to TRBJ2-2, with 7 nucleotides matching TRBD2. This CDR3 region has 15 residues. The V gene end was trimmed by 7 bases and the J gene end by 3 bases; junction bases not matched to a gene: 8. In germline, CDR1 is MNHEY, CDR2 SVGEGT. The CDR3 bases are TGTGCCAGCACCCCCCGGGGAGGGCACACCGGGGAGCTGTTTTTT. This sequence encodes CASTPRGGHTGELFF.

The rearrangement links TRBV7-2 to TRBJ2-7; TRBD2 matches 11 bases. Germline CDR1 is SGHTA and CDR2 is FQGNSA. This CDR3 spans 14 amino acids. Germline trimming cut 1 base from V and 6 bases from J; bases unmatched to any gene: 2. The CDR3 protein is CASSLGLAGSEQYF. Written as DNA, the CDR3 is TGTGCCAGCAGCTTAGGACTAGCGGGATCCGAGCAGTACTTC.

The genes are TRBV19 and TRBJ1-2; 8 bases line up with TRBD1. Losses at the gene ends were 3 bases for V and 6 bases for J; bases not matched to a gene: 6. This CDR3 has 14 residues. CDR1 is LNHDA and CDR2 is SQIVND in the germline V gene (reference sequence). CDR3 DNA: TGTGCCAGTAGTATGACAGGGGTAGGGGATGGCTACACCTTC. Translated: CASSMTGVGDGYTF. The variable domain in full, with the rest retrieved from reference TRBV19 and TRBJ1-2, is DGGITQSPKYLFRKEGQNVTLSCEQNLNHDAMYWYRQDPGQGLRLIYYSQIVNDFQKGDIAEGYSVSREKKESFPLTVTSAQKNPTAFYLCASSMTGVGDGYTFGSGTRLTVV.

The chain recombines TRBV5-1 with TRBJ1-1, with 7 positions matching TRBD1. The CDR3 is 17 residues long. With 4 bases clipped from V and 0 bases from J, the junction kept 12 bases outside the gene matches. Germline V CDR1 and CDR2: SGHRS, YFSETQ. This CDR3 reads CASSATGTATLNTEAFF. As DNA, the CDR3 is TGCGCCAGCAGCGCGACCGGGACAGCAACCCTGAACACTGAAGCTTTCTTT.

This chain links TRBV19 with TRBJ1-2; D is undetermined. There are 14 residues in the CDR3. The V gene lost 7 bases and the J gene lost 1 base, with 13 bases spanning the gap. CDR1 and CDR2 from the germline V gene are LNHDA and SQIVND (reference sequence). The CDR3 spells CASTRQANNYGYTF. CDR3 coding DNA: TGTGCCAGTACAAGGCAGGCGAATAACTATGGCTACACCTTC.

This chain links TRBV5-6 with TRBJ2-7; tentatively, D is TRBD1 (5 bases). Trimming took off 2 bases at V and 5 bases at J, with 14 bases between the two ends. Germline V gene lookup returns CDR1 SGHDT and CDR2 YYEEEE. This CDR3 has 14 residues. The CDR3 loop is CASSFRAGKNEQYF. The CDR3 region has the DNA TGTGCCAGCAGCTTCAGGGCAGGGAAAAACGAGCAGTACTTC.

V usage is TRBV7-2 and J usage is TRBJ2-5, with a tentative D call TRBD1 (6 bases). V lost 2 bases and J 4 bases, leaving 8 bases between the germline ends. Germline V CDR1 and CDR2: SGHTA, FQGNSA. The length of the CDR3 is 13 residues. In nucleotides, the CDR3 is TGTGCCAGCAGCTTACAGGGGAGAGAGACCCAGTACTTC. Translated, it gives CASSLQGRETQYF.

The V and J genes are TRBV28 and TRBJ2-2; D not certain. Trimming removed 3 bases from V and 1 base from J, with 15 bases in between. This CDR3 comprises 17 residues. CDR1 is MDHEN and CDR2 is SYDVKM in the germline V gene. CDR3 loop: CASSFFARRLNTGELFF. CDR3 sequence (DNA): TGTGCCAGCAGTTTTTTCGCTCGGCGGTTGAACACCGGGGAGCTGTTTTTT.

This clone was recorded only once. The chain uses TRBV28 and TRBJ1-1, with D perhaps matching TRBD1 (6 bases). The V gene's germline CDR1 is MDHEN and CDR2 SYDVKM. With 4 bases removed from V and 2 bases from J, the gap between germline ends came to 17 bases. The length of the CDR3 is 16 residues. Here the CDR3 DNA reads TGTGCCAGCAGTTCCTACTGGACAGACCATAACACTGAAGCTTTCTTT. Translation gives CASSSYWTDHNTEAFF.

This clone was observed a single time. This chain uses TRBV6-5 with TRBJ1-2; D ambiguous. The germline gives CDR1 MNHEY, CDR2 SVGAGI. Trimming removed 3 bases at V and 6 bases at J, with 14 bases between. The CDR3 extends over 14 amino acids. CDR3 in DNA: TGTGCCAGCAGTTATCGGGAGGTAGGGAATGGCTACACCTTC. This gives the protein CASSYREVGNGYTF.

The chain couples TRBV19 to TRBJ2-3; D may be TRBD1 (5 bases). The length of the CDR3 is 15 residues. Trimming shortened V by 6 bases and J by 0 bases, and 13 bases separated the two germline ends. Germline V lookup: CDR1 LNHDA, CDR2 SQIVND (reference sequence). CDR3 sequence (DNA): TGTGCCAGTAGGACAGTCGACTCTAGCACAGATACGCAGTATTTT. As protein: CASRTVDSSTDTQYF.